A selection of T cell receptor beta chains follows, all from one sample in a study of response to subunit inactivated influenza vaccine. One entry per CDR3 protein, called by TCRdb with MiXCR from the RT-PCR reads. The sample holds roughly 500,000 distinct CDR3 sequences, approximately 15% seen once. The starting material was CD4+ T cells sorted from PBMCs, obtained roughly 24 months after vaccination. Receptors were obtained from a man aged 50-75 years who received an inactivated influenza vaccine. CDR3s leave out the opening cysteine and the closing phenylalanine or tryptophan.

length	V	CDR3
10	TRBV20-1	SASSGTGELF
10	TRBV20-1	SAVDSGETQY
14	TRBV5-1	ASSSEVELAKNIQY
12	TRBV11-2	ASSPAARNTEAF
12	TRBV11-2	ASSLVSRAGEQF
16	TRBV7-2	ASSLVRLAGGTTDTQY
11	TRBV3-1	ASSLLGPGELF
12	TRBV4-1	ASSRLEGGETQY
14	TRBV11-2	ASSLVTSGGTDTQY
10	TRBV10-3	AITRGGNEQF
12	TRBV5-1	ASSLAGADGELV
12	TRBV10-3	AISVGPDSYEQY
13	TRBV10-3	AISTGQGAFQPQH
15	TRBV12-3/TRBV12-4	ASSPWTSGGAADTQY
11	TRBV6-5	ASSYDPNYGYT
14	TRBV7-6	ASSLVAGGKQETQY
12	TRBV12-3/TRBV12-4	ASRRTANTGELF
15	TRBV29-1	SVGPKSGTSSAGEQY
12	TRBV3-1	ASSQGTAQNIQY
10	TRBV6-2/TRBV6-3	ATQGGYYEQY
12	TRBV29-1	SVGDSANTGELF
14	TRBV9	ASSVATPTNTGELF
9	TRBV12-3/TRBV12-4	ASSKVYEQY
11	TRBV29-1	SAGGQSLYGYT
9	TRBV5-6	ASSRGTAYT
13	TRBV12-3/TRBV12-4	ASTSGILSSYEQY
14	TRBV21-1	ASTPGRQGATGELF
11	TRBV20-1	SARGRGRETQY
11	TRBV20-1	SALTPGVATQY
13	TRBV5-1	ASSLARGAGYGYT
13	TRBV5-1	ASSHGLVIVDEQF
13	TRBV6-1	ASSIAETNTGELF
14	TRBV10-3	AISESNSPNTGELF
12	TRBV6-2/TRBV6-3	ASRSGVGTDTQY
13	TRBV7-9	ASSPPGLALETQY
12	TRBV6-1	ASKKGLAAYEQY
13	TRBV7-3	ASSLGTPMTYTQY
11	TRBV12-3/TRBV12-4	ASSLGSTETQY
12	TRBV5-6	ASSLADRAYGYT
14	TRBV5-1	ASSPRLAGPYNEQF
13	TRBV5-6	ASSYSPGTGVVQY
13	TRBV18	ASSATSGMTGELF
11	TRBV6-1	ATSEGQIYGYT
12	TRBV12-3/TRBV12-4	ASRPGTGVSPLH
14	TRBV20-1	SARTPDASGTTEQY
13	TRBV19	ASQRTSGTGDTQY
12	TRBV10-2	ASTRLAGRYEQY
13	TRBV5-1	ASSRVGQSTDTQY
13	TRBV20-1	SASGGLAGYNEQF
11	TRBV29-1	SVDSPANTEAF
12	TRBV28	ASTIQGVATEAF
11	TRBV24-1	ATSDTGHTEAF
16	TRBV7-6	ASSLARAGPGSGNEQF
17	TRBV4-1	ASSQDSTVRRSGANVLT
13	TRBV20-1	SASAGTVINTEAF
12	TRBV4-1	ASSQVIALETQY
13	TRBV18	ASSRRQAGANVLT
12	TRBV27	ASMKQGTQETQY
12	TRBV3-1	ASSQEGGDTEAF